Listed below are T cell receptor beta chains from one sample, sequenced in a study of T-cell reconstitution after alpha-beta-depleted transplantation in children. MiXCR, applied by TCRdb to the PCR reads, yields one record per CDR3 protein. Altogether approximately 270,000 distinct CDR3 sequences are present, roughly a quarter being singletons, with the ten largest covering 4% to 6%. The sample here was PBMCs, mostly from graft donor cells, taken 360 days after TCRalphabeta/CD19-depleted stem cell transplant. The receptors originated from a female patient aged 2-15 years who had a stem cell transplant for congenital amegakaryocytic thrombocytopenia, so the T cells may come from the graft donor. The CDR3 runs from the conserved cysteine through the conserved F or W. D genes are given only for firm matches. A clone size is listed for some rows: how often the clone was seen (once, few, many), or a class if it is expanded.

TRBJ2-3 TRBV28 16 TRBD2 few TGTGCCAGCAGTTCCACTAGCGGGGGCCGACGGGATACGCAGTATTTT CASSSTSGGRRDTQYF
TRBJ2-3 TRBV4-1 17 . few TGCGCCAGCAGCCAAGCCTTAAGGGGGACCCACACAGATACGCAGTATTTT CASSQALRGTHTDTQYF
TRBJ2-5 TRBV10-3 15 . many TGTGCCATCAGTGAAAGGGGGGCCTGGGAAGAGACCCAGTACTTC CAISERGAWEETQYF
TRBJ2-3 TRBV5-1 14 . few TGCGCCAGCAGCTCGTGGGTAGAAAAGGATACGCAGTATTTT CASSSWVEKDTQYF
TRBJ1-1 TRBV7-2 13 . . TGTGCCAGCAGCTACCTTCAGGCTCGCGCGGCTTTCTTT CASSYLQARAAFF
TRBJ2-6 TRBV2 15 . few TGTGCCAGCAGTGAAATGGGTTTCGGGGCCAACGTCCTGACTTTC CASSEMGFGANVLTF
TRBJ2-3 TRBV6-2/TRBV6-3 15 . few TGTGCCAGCAGTTACTCCTCAGAGGGAAGTGATACGCAGTATTTT CASSYSSEGSDTQYF
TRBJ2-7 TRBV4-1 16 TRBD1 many TGCGCCAGCAGCCGAATCGGGGACAGGGGGAACCACGAGCAGTACTTC CASSRIGDRGNHEQYF
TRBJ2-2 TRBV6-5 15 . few TGTGCCAGCAGTTATGCTCAGGGTTACACCGGGGAGCTGTTTTTT CASSYAQGYTGELFF
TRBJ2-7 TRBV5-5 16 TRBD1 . TGTGCCAGCAGCTTGGTGTTTCAGGGGGCAGGATACGAGCAGTACTTC CASSLVFQGAGYEQYF
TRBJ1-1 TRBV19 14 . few TGTGCCAGTAGTATCCGTACAGGGAACACTGAAGCTTTCTTT CASSIRTGNTEAFF
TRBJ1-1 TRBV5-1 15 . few TGCGCCAGCAGCTTATATGGACAGACTAGCACTGAAGCTTTCTTT CASSLYGQTSTEAFF
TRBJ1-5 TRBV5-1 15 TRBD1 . TGCGCCAGCAGGGCCGGGACAGGGTCACATCAGCCCCAGCATTTT CASRAGTGSHQPQHF
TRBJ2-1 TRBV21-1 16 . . TGTGCCAGCAGCAAAGCTACGTCGGGGGCCCTTGATGAGCAGTTCTTC CASSKATSGALDEQFF
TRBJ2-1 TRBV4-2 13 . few TGTGCCAGCAGCCAAGACGGGACTGGCGAGCAGTTCTTC CASSQDGTGEQFF
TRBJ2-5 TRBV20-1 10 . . TGCAGTGCTAGTGCTGAGACCCAGTACTTC CSASAETQYF
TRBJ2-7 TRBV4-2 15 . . TGTGCCAGCAGCCAAGATGGGGAGGGGGCCTACGAGCAGTACTTC CASSQDGEGAYEQYF
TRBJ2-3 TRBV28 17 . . TGTGCCAGCAGTTCCCCCCCCCCGGCGACGAGCACAGATACGCAGTATTTT CASSSPPPATSTDTQYF
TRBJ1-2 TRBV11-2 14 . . TGTGCCAGCAGCTTCGTCCCAGCACCCTATGGCTACACCTTC CASSFVPAPYGYTF
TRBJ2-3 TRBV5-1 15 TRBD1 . TGCGCCAGCAGCTTTCTAGGGACAGTACCAGATACGCAGTATTTT CASSFLGTVPDTQYF
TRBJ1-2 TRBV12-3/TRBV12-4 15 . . TGTGCCAGCAGTTTCAGGGCAGTCCCTAACTATGGCTACACCTTC CASSFRAVPNYGYTF
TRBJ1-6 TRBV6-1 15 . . TGTGCCAGCAGCTCGGCGCGGGGGGTTGCTTCACCCCTCCACTTT CASSSARGVASPLHF
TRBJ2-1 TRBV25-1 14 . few TGTGCCAGCAGTGTATACAAGGGGGGCAATGAGCAGTTCTTC CASSVYKGGNEQFF
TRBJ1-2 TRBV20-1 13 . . TGCAGTGCTAGCGGGGGCTTCGGCTATGGCTACACCTTC CSASGGFGYGYTF
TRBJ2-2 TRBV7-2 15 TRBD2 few TGTGCCAGCAGCTTAGTTTGGGGGGGTACCGGGGAGCTGTTTTTT CASSLVWGGTGELFF
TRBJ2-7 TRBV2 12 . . TGTGCCAGCAGTGGTGGAGGAGTCGAGCAGTACTTC CASSGGGVEQYF
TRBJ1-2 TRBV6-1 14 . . TGTGCCAGCAGCCCCCCGGGAGCCCGTGATGGCTACACCTTC CASSPPGARDGYTF
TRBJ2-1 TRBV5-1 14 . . TGCGCCAGCAGCCGTCCGTCTGGAAACAATGAGCAGTTCTTC CASSRPSGNNEQFF
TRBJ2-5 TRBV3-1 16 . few TGTGCCAGCAGCCAAGTTGCTGGGGTCGATCAAGAGACCCAGTACTTC CASSQVAGVDQETQYF
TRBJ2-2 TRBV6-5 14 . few TGTGCCAGCAGTTACTCGACGGGGACCGGGGAGCTGTTTTTT CASSYSTGTGELFF
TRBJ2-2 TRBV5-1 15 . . TGCGCCAGCAGCTCCAGGGACTCGAACACCGGGGAGCTGTTTTTT CASSSRDSNTGELFF
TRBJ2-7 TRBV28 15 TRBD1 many TGTGCCAGCAGTACTCAGGACAGGGGCTCCTACGAGCAGTACTTC CASSTQDRGSYEQYF
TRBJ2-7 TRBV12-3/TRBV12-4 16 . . TGTGCCAGCAGCCCCTATAGGGGGTGGGTCGGGTACGAGCAGTACTTC CASSPYRGWVGYEQYF
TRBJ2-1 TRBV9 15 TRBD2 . TGTGCCAGCAGCGTAGACGGACTAGCGGGAGTTGAGCAGTTCTTC CASSVDGLAGVEQFF
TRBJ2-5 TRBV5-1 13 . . TGCGCCAGCGCACTTACACGTCAAGAGACCCAGTACTTC CASALTRQETQYF
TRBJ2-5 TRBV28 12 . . TGTGCCAGCAATGGGCCCGGAGAGACCCAGTACTTC CASNGPGETQYF
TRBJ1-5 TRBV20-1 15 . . TGCAGTGCTAGAGACCCAGGGGCAAGCAATCAGCCCCAGCATTTT CSARDPGASNQPQHF